This T cell receptor (beta chain) was found in a study of blood T cell repertoires in COVID-19. At the level of the study: T cells, B-cell-depleted T cells, or PBMCs provided the cDNA or gDNA that served as material.

As processed by the authors: Quantification of nucleated cells was approximated via reference gene primer amplification. Using immunoSEQ multiplex PCR, the repertoire was profiled, and TCRdb retains in-frame clones only, with some absent. The V and J calls and the clone size are those of that table, but D and trimming were determined from the DNA. The repertoire includes 60,000 to 90,000 clones, over 70% of them detected once, and 22% sits in the top ten. V lost 4 bases and J lost 1; bases outside the gene matches: 7. Germline CDR1 and CDR2: MGHRA and YSYEKL. This CDR3 region has 17 residues. Sequencing was done on a sample of peripheral blood. The receptor was isolated from a man aged 60 to 75 with acute or convalescent COVID-19. The genes are TRBV4-1 and TRBJ2-4, with 10 bases matching TRBD2. Written as DNA, the CDR3 is TGCGCCAGCAGCCTAACCGAGCGGGAGGGCGCCAAAAACATTCAGTACTTC. Residues: CASSLTEREGAKNIQYF.